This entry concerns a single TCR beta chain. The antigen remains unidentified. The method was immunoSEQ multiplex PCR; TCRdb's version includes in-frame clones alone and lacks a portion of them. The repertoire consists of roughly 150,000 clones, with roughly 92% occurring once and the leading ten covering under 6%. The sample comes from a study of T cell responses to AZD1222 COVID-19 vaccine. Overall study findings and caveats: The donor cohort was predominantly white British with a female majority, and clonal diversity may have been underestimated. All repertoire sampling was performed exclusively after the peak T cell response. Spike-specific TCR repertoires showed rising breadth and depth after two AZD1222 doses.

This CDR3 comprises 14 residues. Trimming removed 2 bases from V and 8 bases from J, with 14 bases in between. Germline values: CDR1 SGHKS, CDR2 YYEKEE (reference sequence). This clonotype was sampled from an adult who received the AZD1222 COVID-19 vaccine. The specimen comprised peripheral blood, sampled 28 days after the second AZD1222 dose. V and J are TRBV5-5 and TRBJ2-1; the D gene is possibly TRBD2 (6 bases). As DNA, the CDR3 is TGTGCCAGCAGCTTTCTGGCGGGAAGCGATGAGCAGTTCTTC. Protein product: CASSFLAGSDEQFF.